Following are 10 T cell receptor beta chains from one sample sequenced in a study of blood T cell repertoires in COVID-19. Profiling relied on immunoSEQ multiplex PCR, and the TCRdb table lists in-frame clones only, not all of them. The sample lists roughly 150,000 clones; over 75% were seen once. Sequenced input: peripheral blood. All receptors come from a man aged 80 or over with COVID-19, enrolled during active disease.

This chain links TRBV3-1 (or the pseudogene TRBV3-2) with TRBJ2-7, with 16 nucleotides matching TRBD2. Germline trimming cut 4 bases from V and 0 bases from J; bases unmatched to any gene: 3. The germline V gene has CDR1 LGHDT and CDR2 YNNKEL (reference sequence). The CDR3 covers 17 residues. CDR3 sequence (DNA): TGTGCCAGCAGCCGCGGGACTAGCGGGGGGGACTCCTACGAGCAGTACTTC. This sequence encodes CASSRGTSGGDSYEQYF.

This CDR3 is CASSLLREQYF. In DNA form, the CDR3 reads TGTGCCAGCAGCCTCCTCCGCGAGCAGTACTTC. This chain links TRBV7-3 with TRBJ2-7; D call uncertain. Germline-derived CDR1 and CDR2 are SGHTA and FQGTGA. With 5 bases removed from V and 6 bases from J, the gap between germline ends came to 8 bases. This CDR3 region has 11 residues.

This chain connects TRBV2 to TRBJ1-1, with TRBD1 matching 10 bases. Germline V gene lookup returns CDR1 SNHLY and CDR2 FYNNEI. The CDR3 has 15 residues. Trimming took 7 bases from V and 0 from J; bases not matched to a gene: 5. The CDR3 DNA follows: TGTGCCAGCAATAGACAGGGGGCCATGAACACTGAAGCTTTCTTT. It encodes CASNRQGAMNTEAFF.

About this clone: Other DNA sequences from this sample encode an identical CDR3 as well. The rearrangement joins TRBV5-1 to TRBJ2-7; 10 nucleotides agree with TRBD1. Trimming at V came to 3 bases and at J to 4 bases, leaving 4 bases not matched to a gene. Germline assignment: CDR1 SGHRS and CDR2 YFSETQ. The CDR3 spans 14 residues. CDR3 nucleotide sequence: TGCGCCAGCAGCTCACCGGGACAGGGGTACGAGCAGTACTTC. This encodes CASSSPGQGYEQYF.

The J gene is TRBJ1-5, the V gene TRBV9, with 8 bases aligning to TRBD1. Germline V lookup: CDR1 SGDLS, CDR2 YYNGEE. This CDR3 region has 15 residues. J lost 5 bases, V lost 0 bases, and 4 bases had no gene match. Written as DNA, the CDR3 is TGTGCCAGCAGCGTAGCCTCAGGGGGCGATCAGCCCCAGCATTTT. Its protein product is CASSVASGGDQPQHF.

The CDR3 loop reads CASSLDPAGVSNQPQHF. The CDR3 DNA follows: TGCGCCAGCAGCTTGGACCCTGCCGGGGTTAGCAATCAGCCCCAGCATTTT. This chain links TRBV5-1 with TRBJ1-5; the D is unclear. The CDR3 has 17 residues. The germline gives CDR1 SGHRS, CDR2 YFSETQ. Trimming removed 0 bases from V and 0 bases from J, with 13 bases in between.

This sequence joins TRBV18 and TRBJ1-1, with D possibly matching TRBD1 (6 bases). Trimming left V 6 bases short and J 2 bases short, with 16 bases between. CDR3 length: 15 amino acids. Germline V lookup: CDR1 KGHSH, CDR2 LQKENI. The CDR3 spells CASSPTRTVNTEAFF. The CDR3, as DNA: TGTGCCAGCTCCCCCACTAGGACAGTAAACACTGAAGCTTTCTTT.

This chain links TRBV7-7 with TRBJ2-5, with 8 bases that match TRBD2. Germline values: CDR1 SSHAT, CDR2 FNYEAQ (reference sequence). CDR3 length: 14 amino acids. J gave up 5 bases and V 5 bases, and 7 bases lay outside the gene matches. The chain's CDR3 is CASSAGTGGETQYF. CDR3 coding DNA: TGTGCCAGCAGCGCCGGGACGGGGGGGGAGACCCAGTACTTC.

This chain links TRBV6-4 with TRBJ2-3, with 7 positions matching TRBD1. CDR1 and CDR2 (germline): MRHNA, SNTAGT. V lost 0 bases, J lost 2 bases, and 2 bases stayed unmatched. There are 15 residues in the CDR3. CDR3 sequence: CASSDSGQVTDTQYF. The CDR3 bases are TGTGCCAGCAGTGACTCAGGACAGGTCACAGATACGCAGTATTTT.

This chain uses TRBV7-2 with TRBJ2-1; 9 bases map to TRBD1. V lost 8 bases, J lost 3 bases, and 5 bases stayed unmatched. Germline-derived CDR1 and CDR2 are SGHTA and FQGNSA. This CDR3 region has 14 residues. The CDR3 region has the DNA TGTGCCAGCTTACCGGGACAGGGCTACAATGAGCAGTTCTTC. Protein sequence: CASLPGQGYNEQFF.